A selection of T cell receptor beta chains follows, all from one sample in a study of OX40 agonist ivuxolimab in advanced cancers. The table came from immunoSEQ multiplex PCR; TCRdb's copy has only in-frame clones and leaves some out. The sample holds 55,000 to 75,000 clones, about four fifths seen once. The specimen was CD4+ or CD8+ T cells sorted from blood, collected in a trial of the OX40 agonist ivuxolimab. Every receptor here comes from an adult with an advanced solid tumor such as melanoma, head and neck, liver or kidney cancer. Both conserved end residues are part of each CDR3.

>TRBV5-1|TRBJ2-5
CASSPAGSQETQYF
>TRBV19|TRBJ2-7
CASSIVPDSYEQYF
>TRBV15|TRBJ2-4
CATSRAKDSIQYF
>TRBV6-1|TRBJ1-3
CASSESGRGGNTIYF
>TRBV6-6|TRBJ2-5
CASRTEETQYF
>TRBV6-5|TRBJ2-1
CASSYSTRDREQFF
>TRBV19|TRBJ1-6
CASSHPGQGGNSPLHF
>TRBV19|TRBJ2-5
CASSRSGTSGGKTQYF
>TRBV7-9|TRBJ2-1
CASSPGPTGSGYNEQFF
>TRBV2|TRBJ2-3
CASSGQGAGTDTQYF
>TRBV4-3|TRBJ1-2
CASSQEWGSYGYTF
>TRBV11-2|TRBJ2-1
CASSPRGGLLNEQFF
>TRBV4-2|TRBJ1-4
CASSQVRIAGQGYEKLFF
>TRBV19|TRBJ1-5
CASSPQGAVPQHF
>TRBV2|TRBJ2-7
CASKDRLFEQYF
>TRBV7-3|TRBJ2-1
CASSLKEAGVSNEQFF
>TRBV19|TRBJ1-6
CASSMAVVRTDNNSPLHF
>TRBV10-1|TRBJ2-5
CASITPKKTQYF
>TRBV10-3|TRBJ1-3
CAIRIVRTTNTIYF
>TRBV4-1|TRBJ1-3
CASSQDRRSGNTIYF
>TRBV7-2|TRBJ2-3
CASSPRDLAATDTQYF
>TRBV30|TRBJ1-4
CAWSVKGWTNEKLFF
>TRBV27|TRBJ1-1
CESRDPNTEAFF
>TRBV27|TRBJ2-3
CASSSLGGTDTQYF
>TRBV30|TRBJ1-1
CAWRNRNFGTEAFF
>TRBV5-4|TRBJ1-1
CASSLTGVNTEAFF
>TRBV15|TRBJ1-4
CATSKAVGDEKLFF
>TRBV30|TRBJ2-4
CAWSVIAGGLAKNIQYF
>TRBV7-2|TRBJ2-1
CASSFQGAGRGYNEQFF
>TRBV29-1|TRBJ1-2
CSVDRSDGNGYTF
>TRBV4-1|TRBJ2-7
CASSQASGTGAYEQYF
>TRBV9|TRBJ1-2
CASSRPTGYNYGYTF
>TRBV4-3|TRBJ1-4
CASTTARNNEKLFF
>TRBV19|TRBJ2-5
CASSTSGRAWRQETQYF
>TRBV19|TRBJ1-5
CASSIDLWRGAHNQPQHF
>TRBV4-2|TRBJ2-3
CASSQDGGTDTQYF
>TRBV9|TRBJ2-6
CASSGLQGARSGANVLTF
>TRBV29-1|TRBJ1-4
CSVGEGSTNEKLFF
>TRBV7-2|TRBJ1-2
CASSLVPGKSYGYTF
>TRBV27|TRBJ2-7
CASSFRTSGAYEQYF
>TRBV4-2|TRBJ2-5
CASSTRTSGGFETQYF
>TRBV9|TRBJ2-7
CASSVGSSTLIYEQYF
>TRBV12-5|TRBJ2-5
CASGSVWTGGGQETQYF
>TRBV11-2|TRBJ2-7
CASSAQTSGVHYEQYF
>TRBV9|TRBJ2-1
CASSFRGGTSSPNEQFF
>TRBV4-1|TRBJ1-1
CASSQVGQGANTEAFF
>TRBV12-2|TRBJ1-1
CANSGGMNTEAFF
>TRBV5-1|TRBJ2-5
CASSLSLAGGQETQYF
>TRBV7-9|TRBJ1-3
CASSSEGFRGNTIYF
>TRBV9|TRBJ2-7
CASSQTGQGSEQYF
>TRBV11-2|TRBJ2-1
CASSSSVYNEQFF
>TRBV5-6|TRBJ1-5
CASSARREAQHF
>TRBV19|TRBJ2-3
CASSIRTLPNTQYF
>TRBV29-1|TRBJ2-7
CSGQGAAYEQYF
>TRBV30|TRBJ1-5
CAWNQAGDQPQHF
>TRBV23-1|TRBJ2-6
CASSQPAISGANVLTF
>TRBV6-1|TRBJ1-6
CASSAGNNSPLHF
>TRBV5-4|TRBJ2-5
CASSLKRGGSQETQYF
>TRBV19|TRBJ2-1
CASSFGQGSYNEQFF
>TRBV6-5|TRBJ1-1
CASSRGVNTEAFF